This T cell receptor (beta chain) was identified in a study of shared clonotypes between healthy human individuals. Whole-study context: Each donor's CD4 naive and CD4 memory cells filled three plates apiece, CD8 naive two, and CD8 memory one.

Those who donated were healthy HIV-negative adults, with no recent acute infections or vaccinations reported. CD45RA-negative memory and CD45RA+ naive subsets were split from the CD4+ cells. Looked up from germline, CDR1 is KGHSH and CDR2 is LQKENI. V lost 3 bases to trimming and J lost 4 bases; unmatched junction nucleotides: 18. The CDR3 covers 22 residues. Method: immunoSEQ multiplex PCR; TCRdb's copy keeps in-frame clones and lacks some. The data show approximately 1,500,000 clones, with roughly 97% seen just once and approximately 1% held by the top ten. The chain is built from TRBV18 and TRBJ2-1; TRBD2 agrees at 16 bases. The clonotype originates from a man aged 30 to 45 in good health. Input material: naive CD4+ T cells sorted from blood. Subset given: CD45RA+ positively selected. The CDR3 protein is CASSPGEPGLAGGSVKYNEQFF. DNA of the CDR3: TGTGCCAGCTCACCCGGCGAGCCGGGACTAGCGGGAGGGTCCGTAAAATACAATGAGCAGTTCTTC.